This T cell receptor beta chain was identified in a study of blood T cell repertoires in COVID-19. Across the whole study: Italy, Spain and the United States were the sources of the convalescent and acute COVID-19 samples. PBMCs, B-cell-depleted T cells, or T cells were the source of the cDNA or gDNA that made up the material.

The assay was immunoSEQ multiplex PCR, and TCRdb's table has in-frame clones only and misses some. In the table there are 150,000 to 200,000 clones, approximately 91% of which are singletons. Trimming took 6 bases from V and 4 from J; bases not matched to a gene: 4. The germline V gene encodes CDR1 MNHEY and CDR2 SMNVEV (reference sequence). The CDR3 spans 13 residues. This chain uses TRBV27 with TRBJ2-3; TRBD1 agrees at 7 bases. The sample taken for sequencing was PBMCs or T cells enriched from blood (not recorded which). The sequence was collected from a young woman who had recovered from COVID-19. This CDR3 reads CASRMTGSDTQYF. The DNA of the CDR3 is TGTGCCAGCAGGATGACAGGGTCAGATACGCAGTATTTT.